Listed below are T cell receptor beta chains from one sample, sequenced in a study of blood T cell repertoires in COVID-19. TCRdb's table, derived via immunoSEQ multiplex PCR, lists solely in-frame clones and lacks some. The sample lists about 150,000 clones, roughly 84% occurring once. Input material: peripheral blood. The receptors stem from a woman between 50 and 59 years old with acute or convalescent COVID-19. Both conserved end residues are trimmed from each CDR3.

v_call cdr3_aa
TRBV5-1 ASSLQGAANSPLH
TRBV6-6 ASSTPEITEAF
TRBV7-2 ASSSGQLRND
TRBV5-1 ASSSGEDGEKLF
TRBV6-6 ASSPSDNEQF
TRBV7-8 ASSLGTGSTEAF
TRBV2 ASRAQGMVYTEAF
TRBV6-5 ASSHTGGGQPQH
TRBV12-3/TRBV12-4 ASNQGSNQPQH
TRBV5-4 ASSLGRQGSGNTIY
TRBV7-9 ASSLTGLVTGELF
TRBV15 ATSREEPGAINEKLF
TRBV6-5 ASSLGTGGDIQY
TRBV19 ASTWRGLTGELF
TRBV29-1 SVGTGGEDEQY
TRBV7-9 ASSSSQGASEQY
TRBV24-1 ATSDPRQGGDEQF
TRBV2 ASSEGPGRQY
TRBV28 ASSIATAYGYT
TRBV19 ASSTGLAGGPL
TRBV9 ASSVAGQGRELF
TRBV7-9 ASSLQGDYTEAF
TRBV7-9 ASSPQYGYT
TRBV2 ASSDHSGTQY
TRBV28 ASSPPDRVNSPLH
TRBV4-2 ASSYGPGQGDEKLF
TRBV18 ASSSGGSVGSNEKLF
TRBV7-3 ASSLAGAAGANVLT
TRBV28 ASKGPWTGELF
TRBV24-1 ATSDVGEPQH
TRBV19 ASSPLSGNTIY
TRBV7-9 ASIHRAGNTEAF
TRBV7-7 ASSLLAGGTNTGELF
TRBV11-2 ASSLSVEETQY
TRBV4-3 ASSQTGVTDTQY
TRBV9 ASSVDSGSSHEQF
TRBV12-3/TRBV12-4 ASSSSSPLH
TRBV7-2 ASSDRGSGAQPQH
TRBV19 ASSKPGLPLNEQF
TRBV5-1 ASSLGGHGINEQF
TRBV16 ASSQGTSGKNIQY
TRBV9 ASSVDRNTEAF
TRBV28 ASREAGGSYEQY
TRBV10-3 AISKQGPQETQY
TRBV12-5 ASGYTSGGAWETQY
TRBV7-2 ASRSGTASNEKLF
TRBV7-2 ASSPGLAQETQY
TRBV3-1/TRBV3-2 ASSQEGGRYSGANVLT
TRBV4-2 ASSHTSGSGGGTQY